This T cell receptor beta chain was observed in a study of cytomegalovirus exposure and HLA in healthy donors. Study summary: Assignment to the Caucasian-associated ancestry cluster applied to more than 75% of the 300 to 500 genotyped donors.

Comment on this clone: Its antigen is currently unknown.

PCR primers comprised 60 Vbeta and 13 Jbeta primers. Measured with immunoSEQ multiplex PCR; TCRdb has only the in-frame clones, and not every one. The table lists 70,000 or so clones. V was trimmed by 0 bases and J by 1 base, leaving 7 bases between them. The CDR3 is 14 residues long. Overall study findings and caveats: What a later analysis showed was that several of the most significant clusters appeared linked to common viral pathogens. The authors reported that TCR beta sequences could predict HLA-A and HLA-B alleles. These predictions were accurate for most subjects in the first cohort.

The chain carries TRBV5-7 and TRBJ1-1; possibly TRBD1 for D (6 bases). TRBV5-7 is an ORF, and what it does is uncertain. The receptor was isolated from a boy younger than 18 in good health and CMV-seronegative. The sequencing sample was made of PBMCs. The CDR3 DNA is TGTGCCAGCAGCTTGGCAGGGGAGAACACTGAAGCTTTCTTT. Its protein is CASSLAGENTEAFF.